Listed here are 30 T cell receptor beta chains from one sample, sequenced in a study of post-analysis software for immune sequencing data. Findings of the study overall: Five or six TRBV segments were more frequent in patients than controls; TRBV5-6, TRBV5-1 and TRBV20-1 belonged to this group.

These receptors are not linked to any known antigen. Libraries were made from TCR beta cDNA, and they carried unique molecular identifiers. TCRdb fed the PCR reads into MiXCR, producing one record per CDR3 protein. This sample yields about 810,000 distinct CDR3 sequences, of which around 50% are seen a single time; roughly 4.4% belongs to the top ten. The sequencing sample was made of blood. These receptors all stem from a girl aged 5 to 17 with multiple sclerosis.

The V call is TRBV20-1, the J call TRBJ2-2; 7 bases agree with TRBD2. V was clipped by 3 bases and J by 7 bases; unmatched bases: 5. The CDR3 sequence is 13 residues long. Looked up from germline, CDR1 is DFQATT and CDR2 is SNEGSKA (reference sequence). The CDR3: CSASGTKNGELFF. CDR3 bases: TGCAGTGCTAGCGGGACTAAAAACGGGGAGCTGTTTTTT.

The V and J genes are TRBV5-1 and TRBJ1-2; D call uncertain. The CDR3 sequence is 14 residues long. Germline V gives CDR1 SGHRS, CDR2 YFSETQ. V lost 0 bases, J lost 4 bases, and 10 bases lay in between. In DNA form, the CDR3 reads TGCGCCAGCAGCTTGGAAGGGATGAGCTATGGCTACACCTTC. Residues: CASSLEGMSYGYTF.

The chain links TRBV12-3 or TRBV12-4 to TRBJ2-7; TRBD1 matches at 7 bases. This CDR3 contains 14 residues. V shed 6 bases, J shed 0 bases, and the junction held 5 bases outside the gene matches. The CDR3 sequence: CASSQGQASYEQYF. In DNA form, the CDR3 reads TGTGCCAGCAGCCAAGGACAGGCCTCCTACGAGCAGTACTTC.

V gene TRBV15 combines with J gene TRBJ1-5, with D maybe TRBD1 (5 bases). This CDR3 contains 15 residues. Trimming removed 1 base at V and 0 bases at J, with 7 bases between. The germline gives CDR1 LNHNV, CDR2 YYDKDF (reference sequence). In nucleotides, the CDR3 is TGTGCCACCAGCAGAGGACAGTCTAGCAATCAGCCCCAGCATTTT. Translation: CATSRGQSSNQPQHF.

This clonotype came up a few times. This chain connects TRBV6-5 to TRBJ1-1; 7 positions match TRBD1. CDR1 MNHEY and CDR2 SVGAGI come from the germline V gene. The V gene end was trimmed by 8 bases and the J gene end by 7 bases; junction bases not matched to a gene: 4. The CDR3 has 11 amino acids. CDR3 loop: CASSGDSEAFF. In nucleotides, the CDR3 is TGTGCCAGCTCTGGGGACAGTGAAGCTTTCTTT.

The chain is built from TRBV6-5 and TRBJ2-5; D perhaps matches TRBD2 (7 bases). CDR1 is MNHEY and CDR2 is SVGAGI in the germline V gene. This CDR3 has 14 residues. V was pared by 6 bases and J by 4 bases, with 15 bases between. The CDR3, as DNA: TGTGCCAGCAGCCGGGGGGCCGTTAGAGAGACCCAGTACTTC. Residues: CASSRGAVRETQYF.

A few counts support this clonotype. The rearrangement uses TRBV7-2 and TRBJ2-5; 9 bases fit TRBD1. This CDR3 region has 14 residues. The trim removed 4 bases at V and 3 bases at J, leaving 3 bases unmatched. Germline CDR1 is SGHTA and CDR2 is FQGNSA. The CDR3 sequence: CASSSRTGEETQYF. CDR3 sequence (DNA): TGTGCCAGCAGCTCGCGGACAGGGGAAGAGACCCAGTACTTC.

The rearrangement uses TRBV20-1 and TRBJ2-1; 8 bases fit TRBD1. This CDR3 region has 14 residues. V shed 6 bases and J 2 bases; nucleotides not matched to a gene: 6. Germline CDR1 reads DFQATT; CDR2 reads SNEGSKA (reference sequence). CDR3 in DNA: TGCAGTGCAGACCGGGACAGGACCTACAATGAGCAGTTCTTC. Amino acid sequence: CSADRDRTYNEQFF.

The CDR3: CASSLAWDRRSYEQYF. Here the CDR3 DNA reads TGCGCCAGCAGCTTGGCCTGGGACAGGCGGTCCTACGAGCAGTACTTC. The chain employs TRBV5-1 and TRBJ2-7; 8 nucleotides agree with TRBD1. Germline V CDR1 and CDR2: SGHRS, YFSETQ. The CDR3 runs 16 residues. V was pared by 0 bases and J by 1 base, with 6 bases of the junction left unmatched.

The chain carries TRBV7-9 and TRBJ2-1; either TRBD1 or TRBD2 may supply D (5 bases each). V lost 5 bases and J 0 bases, leaving 14 bases between the germline ends. Germline lookup yields CDR1 SEHNR and CDR2 FQNEAQ (reference sequence). The CDR3 runs 16 residues. CDR3 coding DNA: TGTGCCAGCAGCCCCACAGTTGGGGGCTCCTACAATGAGCAGTTCTTC. It specifies CASSPTVGGSYNEQFF.

The chain has TRBV9 and TRBJ2-2; unclear D gene. Germline assignment: CDR1 SGDLS and CDR2 YYNGEE. V was clipped by 0 bases and J by 5 bases, with 5 bases between them. This CDR3 is built from 13 residues. The CDR3 sequence: CASSVGVTGELFF. The CDR3 coding sequence is TGTGCCAGCAGCGTAGGAGTAACCGGGGAGCTGTTTTTT.

The rearrangement uses TRBV20-1 and TRBJ2-7, with a tentative D call TRBD2 (6 bases). This CDR3 has 15 residues. Germline V gene lookup returns CDR1 DFQATT and CDR2 SNEGSKA (reference sequence). Trimming took 6 bases from V and 3 from J, leaving 21 bases between them. Here the CDR3 DNA reads TGCAGTGCCAACCCGCCCGGGGCGGGATACTACGAGCAGTACTTC. Translating gives CSANPPGAGYYEQYF.

The chain joins TRBV2 to TRBJ2-3; perhaps TRBD1 as D (5 bases). The germline V gene has CDR1 SNHLY and CDR2 FYNNEI. The CDR3 consists of 13 residues. Trimming cost V 9 bases and J 6 bases, with 16 bases left between them. CDR3 sequence: CASRKGDWDTQYF. The CDR3 DNA reads as TGTGCCAGTCGGAAAGGGGATTGGGATACGCAGTATTTT.

This clonotype was seen more than once but under ten times. The chain combines TRBV20-1 with TRBJ2-5, with 10 bases lining up with TRBD2. The CDR3 has 17 amino acids. V was clipped by 1 base and J by 5 bases; unmatched bases: 13. The germline V gene encodes CDR1 DFQATT and CDR2 SNEGSKA (reference sequence). The CDR3 here is CSARGVGSGGPEETQYF. DNA of the CDR3: TGCAGTGCTAGAGGAGTGGGTAGCGGGGGGCCGGAGGAGACCCAGTACTTC.

The chain links TRBV12-3 or TRBV12-4 to TRBJ2-3; TRBD2 matches at 8 bases. V lost 6 bases and J lost 4; bases outside the gene matches: 9. The length of the CDR3 is 15 residues. Here the CDR3 reads CASRPGTGGADTQYF. CDR3 DNA sequence: TGTGCCAGCAGGCCCGGGACGGGGGGGGCAGATACGCAGTATTTT.

The chain recombines TRBV4-1 with TRBJ2-5; the match to TRBD1 covers 9 bases. In germline, CDR1 is MGHRA, CDR2 YSYEKL. V was clipped by 3 bases and J by 11 bases; unmatched bases: 7. This CDR3 is built from 13 residues. CDR3: CASSQGQGQEQYF. In nucleotides, the CDR3 is TGCGCCAGCAGCCAGGGACAGGGTCAGGAGCAGTACTTC.

The sample holds a few counts of this clonotype. This chain uses TRBV7-3 with TRBJ1-6; no clear D gene. The V and J ends lost 6 bases and 0 bases respectively, with 15 bases between them. This CDR3 has 17 amino acids. Germline V gives CDR1 SGHTA, CDR2 FQGTGA. The CDR3 DNA is TGTGCCAGCAGAAACCCTCCTTGGCGCTCCTATAATTCACCCCTCCACTTT. It translates to CASRNPPWRSYNSPLHF. The full variable domain, its missing parts supplied by reference TRBV7-3 and TRBJ1-6, is GAGVSQTPSNKVTEKGKYVELRCDPISGHTALYWYRQSLGQGPEFLIYFQGTGAADDSGLPNDRFFAVRPEGSVSTLKIQRTERGDSAVYLCASRNPPWRSYNSPLHFGNGTRLTVT.

This chain's CDR3 is CASSLAGHTGELFF. The DNA of the CDR3 is TGTGCCAGCAGCTTAGCAGGGCACACCGGGGAGCTGTTTTTT. The V gene is TRBV7-7, the J gene TRBJ2-2; D is uncertain. V shed 0 bases and J shed 3 bases, with 5 bases lying between them. CDR3 size: 14 residues. Germline loops: CDR1 SSHAT, CDR2 FNYEAQ (reference sequence).

This clonotype showed up just a few times. V gene TRBV14 combines with J gene TRBJ2-7; D tentatively fits TRBD1 or TRBD2 (5 bases each). V was shortened by 4 bases and J by 1 base, with 11 bases between the two germline ends. Germline V gene sequence: CDR1 SGHDN, CDR2 FVKESK. The CDR3 runs 14 residues. The CDR3 loop is CASSRGTISYEQYF. CDR3 sequence (DNA): TGTGCCAGCAGCCGGGGGACGATTTCCTACGAGCAGTACTTC.

V usage is TRBV7-9 and J usage is TRBJ2-3; D is ambiguous. With 2 bases removed from V and 0 bases from J, the gap between germline ends came to 12 bases. The germline V gene has CDR1 SEHNR and CDR2 FQNEAQ (reference sequence). The CDR3 covers 16 residues. The CDR3 here is CASSLRPPPSTDTQYF. For the CDR3, the DNA is TGTGCCAGCAGCTTAAGGCCTCCGCCTAGCACAGATACGCAGTATTTT.

There are a few counts of this clonotype. V and J are TRBV7-9 and TRBJ2-5; D might be TRBD1 or TRBD2, each matching 5 bases. Germline CDR1 reads SEHNR; CDR2 reads FQNEAQ (reference sequence). V shed 11 bases and J shed 1 base, with 14 bases lying between them. The CDR3 sequence is 13 residues long. Written as DNA, the CDR3 is TGTGCCGGAGCGGCAGGGTTCCAAGAGACCCAGTACTTC. Amino acid sequence: CAGAAGFQETQYF.

The genes are TRBV7-9 and TRBJ2-4, with D unresolved. Germline V gene data show CDR1 as SEHNR and CDR2 as FQNEAQ (reference sequence). The CDR3 is 12 residues long. Trimming removed 7 bases at V and 1 base at J, with 5 bases between. The CDR3 reads CASKGAKNIQYF. The DNA of the CDR3 is TGTGCCAGCAAAGGGGCCAAAAACATTCAGTACTTC.

V is TRBV29-1 and J is TRBJ2-3, with D tentatively TRBD2 (5 bases). This CDR3 has 13 amino acids. V gave up 3 bases and J gave up 2 bases, with 9 bases separating them. From germline, CDR1 is SQVTM and CDR2 ANQGSEA. This CDR3 reads CSVDQRNTDTQYF. DNA for the CDR3: TGCAGCGTTGACCAGCGGAACACAGATACGCAGTATTTT.

For the CDR3, the DNA is TGTGCCAGCAGTTTGTTGGAGCAAGATACGCAGTATTTT. Translating it yields CASSLLEQDTQYF. The V gene is TRBV12-3 or TRBV12-4, the J gene TRBJ2-3, with D unclear. The CDR3 sequence is 13 residues long. The V gene lost 3 bases and the J gene lost 5 bases, with 9 bases spanning the gap.

This clonotype was observed a handful of times. The chain couples TRBV20-1 to TRBJ2-5, with TRBD2 matching over 16 bases. Germline CDR1 reads DFQATT; CDR2 reads SNEGSKA (reference sequence). V was pared by 5 bases and J by 5 bases, with 2 bases of the junction left unmatched. The CDR3 contains 14 residues. This CDR3 is CSAWGLAGGETQYF. The CDR3 nucleotides are TGCAGTGCTTGGGGACTAGCGGGAGGGGAGACCCAGTACTTC.

The chain couples TRBV15 to TRBJ2-1; the D gene could be TRBD1 or TRBD2 (5 bases each). V lost 0 bases, J lost 5 bases, and 8 bases lay in between. The V gene's germline CDR1 is LNHNV and CDR2 YYDKDF (reference sequence). The CDR3 is 14 amino acids. CDR3 bases: TGTGCCACCAGCAGAGATGGGGGTAACAATGAGCAGTTCTTC. Its translation: CATSRDGGNNEQFF.

CDR3: CSASTTSGGLGEQFF. In nucleotides, the CDR3 is TGCAGTGCTAGCACGACTAGCGGGGGGCTCGGTGAGCAGTTCTTC. This chain uses TRBV20-1 with TRBJ2-1; 13 positions match TRBD2. With V trimmed by 3 bases and J by 9 bases, 8 bases remained unmatched. Germline lookup yields CDR1 DFQATT and CDR2 SNEGSKA (reference sequence). The length of the CDR3 is 15 residues.

The chain links TRBV12-3 or TRBV12-4 to TRBJ2-3; a weak D match, TRBD2 (6 bases). The V end lost 11 bases, the J end lost 11 bases, and 23 bases lay between the germline ends. The CDR3 length is 13 residues. CDR3 sequence (DNA): TGTGCCGCTGGACGTAGCGGAGCAGATGTGCAGTATTTT. As protein: CAAGRSGADVQYF.

This clonotype was counted between two and nine times. The gene calls are TRBV20-1 and TRBJ1-2, with 9 bases identical to TRBD1. CDR3 length: 20 residues. After removal of 5 bases from V and 0 bases from J, the junction contained 22 bases not matched to a gene. CDR1 and CDR2 (germline): DFQATT, SNEGSKA (reference sequence). In nucleotides, the CDR3 is TGCAGTGCTGACTCCGACCCCGGGGACAGGGCTACGTTCGCTAACTATGGCTACACCTTC. Protein: CSADSDPGDRATFANYGYTF.

This clonotype has a handful of counts. The chain couples TRBV11-1 to TRBJ2-1; 8 bases align to TRBD2. This CDR3 is 11 amino acids long. Germline V gene sequence: CDR1 SGHAT, CDR2 FQDESV (reference sequence). V was clipped by 9 bases and J by 9 bases; unmatched bases: 4. The CDR3 DNA reads TGTGCCAGTCGGGGGGGCCCTGAGCAGTTCTTC. Amino acids: CASRGGPEQFF.